These T cell receptor beta chains were read from a single sample in a study of radiotherapy plus CTLA-4 blockade in lung cancer. The repertoire was sequenced with immunoSEQ multiplex PCR; TCRdb's copy has only in-frame clones and lacks some. Of tens of thousands of clones in the sample, 70% to 80% were seen once. Sequencing was performed on peripheral blood, taken from a patient treated with radiotherapy plus ipilimumab. All receptors come from a human donor with non-small cell lung cancer who had stable disease on radiotherapy plus ipilimumab. The CDR3 runs from the conserved cysteine through the conserved F or W. D genes are given only for firm matches.

v_gene	j_gene	d_gene	CDR3aa
TRBV4-3	TRBJ1-6	-	CASSQDSSSPLHF
TRBV2	TRBJ1-2	TRBD1	CASSGTGGNGYTF
TRBV6-6	TRBJ2-3	-	CASNEHGSTDTQYF
TRBV18	TRBJ1-3	-	CASSPLPTAFHSGNTIYF
TRBV13	TRBJ2-2	-	CASTLSRGLNTGELFF
TRBV7-6	TRBJ2-7	TRBD1	CASSLAWDSSYEQYF
TRBV18	TRBJ1-2	-	CASSPPSGVQGYTF
TRBV4-1	TRBJ2-7	-	CASSQDRSYPSSYEQYF
TRBV18	TRBJ2-7	TRBD2	CASSPRAGDYEQYF
TRBV7-9	TRBJ1-6	-	CASSRDGDNSPLHF
TRBV5-1	TRBJ1-1	-	CASSLGGDTEAFF
TRBV6-5	TRBJ1-6	-	CASSSRRYYNSPLHF
TRBV5-6	TRBJ2-1	-	CASSRGSSYNEQFF
TRBV5-1	TRBJ2-5	-	CASSSGWEETQYF
TRBV30	TRBJ1-1	-	CAWSVLFGGGNTEAFF
TRBV7-9	TRBJ1-1	TRBD1	CASSLAPGQGAQAEAFF
TRBV18	TRBJ2-5	TRBD2	CASSPLSSGGIQETQYF
TRBV6-6	TRBJ2-7	-	CASRTGTYEQYF
TRBV2	TRBJ1-2	TRBD1	CASSKGPDRGNGYTF
TRBV7-6	TRBJ1-4	-	CASKGGRNEKLFF
TRBV15	TRBJ1-6	TRBD1	CATSRGQGGFGSPLHF
TRBV10-2	TRBJ2-7	-	CASSESKGYEQYF
TRBV6-5	TRBJ1-1	-	CASSYGINEAFF
TRBV6-1	TRBJ1-2	TRBD1	CASKIDREGYTF
TRBV7-2	TRBJ1-6	TRBD1	CASSLGLGGQNSPLHF
TRBV18	TRBJ1-2	TRBD1	CASSPGTGGAKFGYTF
TRBV9	TRBJ2-2	-	CASSVVFWPSNTGELFF
TRBV9	TRBJ2-7	-	CASSVGVTYEQYF
TRBV6-6	TRBJ2-3	-	CASGQGTDTQYF
TRBV6-1	TRBJ2-3	TRBD1	CASTRGQATDTQYF
TRBV10-2	TRBJ2-5	TRBD1	CASSLQGAGRETQYF
TRBV7-2	TRBJ2-3	-	CASSLAFRPDTQYF
TRBV27	TRBJ2-2	-	CASTDYPGDLTGELFF
TRBV5-1	TRBJ1-1	TRBD1	CASSSPGQGLTEAFF
TRBV5-1	TRBJ1-6	-	CASSLKGNNSPLHF
TRBV6-6	TRBJ1-1	TRBD1	CASSYAGTGNTEAFF